A single sample is the source of the 2 T cell receptor beta chains below, sequenced in a study of cytomegalovirus exposure and HLA in healthy donors. Assay: immunoSEQ multiplex PCR; the TCRdb copy retains only in-frame clones and omits some. The sample gives a few hundred thousand clones, about 86% of which show up once; approximately 1% is in the top ten. Material for sequencing was PBMCs. The receptor set was obtained from a woman between 18 and 29 years old in good health and CMV-seronegative.

This clone showed up just a few times. The chain recombines TRBV19 with TRBJ1-2; a weak D match, TRBD1 (6 bases). The CDR3 runs 13 residues. V dropped 4 bases and J dropped 4 bases, with 10 bases sitting between them. The germline V gene has CDR1 LNHDA and CDR2 SQIVND (reference sequence). As DNA, the CDR3 is TGTGCCAGTAGTACGGACAGCTTCTATGGCTACACCTTC. Translated, it gives CASSTDSFYGYTF.

V is TRBV7-2 and J is TRBJ2-7, with 11 bases identical to TRBD2. This CDR3 is 14 amino acids long. Germline values: CDR1 SGHTA, CDR2 FQGNSA. The J segment lost 3 bases and the V segment lost 7 bases, leaving 5 bases of the junction unmatched. The CDR3, as DNA: TGTGCCAGCACCCTGACTAGCGGGAACTACGAGCAGTACTTC. This encodes CASTLTSGNYEQYF. Full variable domain (outside the CDR3, taken from reference TRBV7-2 and TRBJ2-7): GAGVSQSPSNKVTEKGKDVELRCDPISGHTALYWYRQSLGQGLEFLIYFQGNSAPDKSGLPSDRFSAERTGGSVSTLTIQRTQQEDSAVYLCASTLTSGNYEQYFGPGTRLTVT.